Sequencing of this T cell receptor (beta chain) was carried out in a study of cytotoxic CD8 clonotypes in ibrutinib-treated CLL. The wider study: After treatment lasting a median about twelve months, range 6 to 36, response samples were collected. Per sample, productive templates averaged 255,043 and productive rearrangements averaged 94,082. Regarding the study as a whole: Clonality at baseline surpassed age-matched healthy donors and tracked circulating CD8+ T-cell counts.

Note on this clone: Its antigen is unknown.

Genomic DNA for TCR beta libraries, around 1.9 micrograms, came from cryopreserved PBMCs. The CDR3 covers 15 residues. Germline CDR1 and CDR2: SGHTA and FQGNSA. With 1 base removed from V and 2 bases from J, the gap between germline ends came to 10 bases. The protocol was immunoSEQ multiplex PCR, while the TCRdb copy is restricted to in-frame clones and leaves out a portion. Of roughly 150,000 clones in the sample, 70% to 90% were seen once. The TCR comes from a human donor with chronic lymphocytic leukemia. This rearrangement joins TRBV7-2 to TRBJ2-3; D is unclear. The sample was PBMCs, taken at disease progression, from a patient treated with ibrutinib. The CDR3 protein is CASSLGPSFTDTQYF. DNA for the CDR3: TGTGCCAGCAGCTTAGGGCCTTCCTTCACAGATACGCAGTATTTT.